One sample yielded the 24 T cell receptor beta chains listed below, sequenced in a study of CD8+ T cells in alopecia areata. Treatment defined: oral pan-JAK inhibitor, 5-10 mg twice daily. The sequencing template was cDNA reverse transcribed from extracted RNA. Clones were read by immunoSEQ multiplex PCR, and TCRdb kept only the in-frame ones, dropping some. The sample includes roughly 110,000 clones, around 83% seen only once; the top ten take roughly 23%. Sequenced here: CD8+ T cells sorted from blood, sampled at week 24, from a patient treated with tofacitinib. These receptors came from a human donor with alopecia areata.

This clone came up a few times. V usage is TRBV13 and J usage is TRBJ2-1; D might be TRBD2 (5 bases). With 5 bases removed from V and 7 bases from J, the gap between germline ends came to 15 bases. Per germline, CDR1 PRHDT and CDR2 FYEKMQ (reference sequence). The length of the CDR3 is 14 residues. CDR3 residues: CASSPDGENNEQFF. In DNA, the CDR3 is TGTGCCAGCAGCCCGGACGGGGAGAATAATGAGCAGTTCTTC.

This clone has a single count. This chain connects TRBV4-1 to TRBJ2-7, with a possible D match to TRBD1 (8 bases). There are 15 residues in the CDR3. CDR1 and CDR2 from the germline V gene are MGHRA and YSYEKL. The V end lost 2 bases, the J end lost 1 base, and 12 bases lay between the germline ends. The CDR3 spells CASSQNRGGSYEQYF. CDR3 in DNA: TGCGCCAGCAGCCAAAACAGGGGGGGTTCCTACGAGCAGTACTTC.

This rearrangement joins TRBV29-1 to TRBJ2-5, with D perhaps assigned TRBD1 or TRBD2 (6 bases each). In germline, CDR1 is SQVTM, CDR2 ANQGSEA. CDR3 length equals 18 residues. Trimming stripped 3 bases from V and 7 bases from J, with 30 bases between. The CDR3 spells CSVEGARRQAGIKSTQYF. The CDR3 DNA reads TGCAGCGTTGAGGGGGCCCGAAGACAGGCGGGAATAAAGTCGACCCAGTACTTC. Together with reference TRBV29-1 and TRBJ2-5, the CDR3 gives the full variable domain: SAVISQKPSRDICQRGTSLTIQCQVDSQVTMMFWYRQQPGQSLTLIATANQGSEATYESGFVIDKFPISRPNLTFSTLTVSNMSPEDSSIYLCSVEGARRQAGIKSTQYFGPGTRLLVL.

The rearrangement joins TRBV5-1 to TRBJ1-1, with 9 bases lining up with TRBD1. Germline CDR1 and CDR2: SGHRS and YFSETQ. V was clipped by 5 bases and J by 6 bases; unmatched bases: 23. CDR3 size: 19 residues. The CDR3 region is CASSELGLGTGGESAEAFF. The CDR3 coding sequence is TGCGCCAGCAGTGAGCTCGGTCTTGGTACAGGGGGCGAATCGGCTGAAGCTTTCTTT.

V usage is TRBV4-3 and J usage is TRBJ2-1, with 9 bases fitting TRBD2. Germline CDR1 and CDR2: LGHNA and YSLEER. V was clipped by 4 bases and J by 7 bases; unmatched bases: 11. This CDR3 contains 16 residues. The CDR3 coding sequence is TGCGCCAGCAGCCCGGGGAGCGGACTAGCGTCTAATGAGCAGTTCTTC. This codes for CASSPGSGLASNEQFF.

The chain recombines TRBV7-9 with TRBJ2-5; TRBD2 aligns across 12 bases. J lost 2 bases, V lost 6 bases, and 10 bases had no gene match. CDR1 and CDR2 (germline): SEHNR, FQNEAQ (reference sequence). This CDR3 contains 17 residues. Here the CDR3 reads CASRSRRLAGVQETQYF. The CDR3 DNA reads TGTGCCAGCAGATCGCGGCGACTAGCGGGGGTTCAAGAGACCCAGTACTTC.

The chain has TRBV14 and TRBJ2-7, with D possibly TRBD2 on 6 matching bases. Trimming cost V 4 bases and J 7 bases, with 14 bases left between them. The CDR3 consists of 13 residues. The germline gives CDR1 SGHDN, CDR2 FVKESK. CDR3 protein: CASSLIWGTEQYF. CDR3 nucleotides: TGTGCCAGCAGCCTTATTTGGGGGACTGAGCAGTACTTC.

The rearrangement links TRBV15 to TRBJ2-3; D is possibly TRBD2 (5 bases). The CDR3 contains 15 residues. V lost 0 bases and J 0 bases, leaving 7 bases between the germline ends. Germline assignment: CDR1 LNHNV and CDR2 YYDKDF (reference sequence). The CDR3 nucleotides are TGTGCCACCAGCAGAGATAGCGTTAGCACAGATACGCAGTATTTT. Its translation: CATSRDSVSTDTQYF.

The chain employs TRBV6-5 and TRBJ1-4; D unresolved. Trimming cost V 5 bases and J 5 bases, with 15 bases left between them. This CDR3 is built from 15 residues. The germline V gene has CDR1 MNHEY and CDR2 SVGAGI. This CDR3 reads CASSPSGSANEKLFF. In DNA form, the CDR3 reads TGTGCCAGCAGTCCATCCGGGTCCGCGAATGAAAAACTGTTTTTT.

The chain joins TRBV12-5 to TRBJ2-1, with D perhaps TRBD1 (6 bases). The V gene lost 3 bases and the J gene lost 4 bases, with 13 bases spanning the gap. This CDR3 region has 15 residues. The germline V gene has CDR1 LGHNT and CDR2 FRNRAP. CDR3: CASGFRGPSYNEQFF. As DNA, the CDR3 is TGTGCTAGTGGTTTCAGGGGACCCTCTTACAATGAGCAGTTCTTC.

The V gene is TRBV7-9, the J gene TRBJ1-2; D is unclear. Germline CDR1 is SEHNR and CDR2 is FQNEAQ (reference sequence). The CDR3 contains 14 residues. V was clipped by 2 bases and J by 6 bases, with 13 bases between them. CDR3 bases: TGTGCCAGCAGCTTATTTACGCCGGGTGATGGCTACACCTTC. Encoded protein: CASSLFTPGDGYTF.

The V and J genes are TRBV29-1 and TRBJ2-1, with D perhaps TRBD2 (6 bases). This CDR3 has 14 amino acids. Trimming shortened V by 2 bases and J by 0 bases, and 8 bases separated the two germline ends. The V gene's germline CDR1 is SQVTM and CDR2 ANQGSEA. For the CDR3, the DNA is TGCAGCGTTGAAATTAGCGGCTCCTACAATGAGCAGTTCTTC. Protein product: CSVEISGSYNEQFF.

The chain has TRBV5-1 and TRBJ2-7; 12 bases map to TRBD1. The length of the CDR3 is 17 residues. V shed 3 bases, J shed 4 bases, and the junction held 11 bases outside the gene matches. From germline, CDR1 is SGHRS and CDR2 YFSETQ. Here the CDR3 reads CASSSSDGDRGQYEQYF. The CDR3 DNA is TGCGCCAGCAGCTCATCGGATGGGGACAGGGGGCAATACGAGCAGTACTTC. Looking up the rest from reference TRBV5-1 and TRBJ2-7 gives the full variable domain: KAGVTQTPRYLIKTRGQQVTLSCSPISGHRSVSWYQQTPGQGLQFLFEYFSETQRNKGNFPGRFSGRQFSNSRSEMNVSTLELGDSALYLCASSSSDGDRGQYEQYFGPGTRLTVT.

This clone was counted a single time. The chain uses TRBV5-6 and TRBJ2-7; D is uncertain. Per germline, CDR1 SGHDT and CDR2 YYEEEE. The CDR3 length is 14 residues. Deletions cut 0 bases from V and 0 bases from J, with 7 bases between. CDR3 in DNA: TGTGCCAGCAGCTTGGCCCTTAGCTCCTACGAGCAGTACTTC. This encodes CASSLALSSYEQYF.

The gene calls are TRBV15 and TRBJ1-1; D ambiguous. Trimming took 0 bases from V and 5 from J, leaving 10 bases between them. There are 14 residues in the CDR3. The germline V gene encodes CDR1 LNHNV and CDR2 YYDKDF (reference sequence). The CDR3 reads CATSRDRGGTEAFF. CDR3 DNA: TGTGCCACCAGCAGAGATCGAGGAGGAACTGAAGCTTTCTTT.

The chain has TRBV4-1 and TRBJ2-2; the D gene could be TRBD1 or TRBD2 (5 bases each). The CDR3 has 16 amino acids. The germline gives CDR1 MGHRA, CDR2 YSYEKL. V shed 4 bases and J shed 7 bases, with 19 bases lying between them. The DNA for the CDR3 is TGCGCCAGCAGCCCCAGTTGGGGCACCGAGGGCGGGGAGCTGTTTTTT. It encodes CASSPSWGTEGGELFF.

The V gene is TRBV11-2, the J gene TRBJ2-7; D perhaps matches TRBD2 (6 bases). The CDR3 extends over 12 amino acids. V was trimmed by 2 bases and J by 5 bases, leaving 7 bases between them. Germline V gene lookup returns CDR1 SGHAT and CDR2 FQNNGV. CDR3 amino acids: CASSLWGDEQYF. The CDR3 nucleotides read TGTGCCAGCAGCTTATGGGGGGACGAGCAGTACTTC. Full variable domain (outside the CDR3, taken from reference TRBV11-2 and TRBJ2-7): EAGVAQSPRYKIIEKRQSVAFWCNPISGHATLYWYQQILGQGPKLLIQFQNNGVVDDSQLPKDRFSAERLKGVDSTLKIQPAKLEDSAVYLCASSLWGDEQYFGPGTRLTVT.

This clone has only a few counts. The chain couples TRBV7-9 to TRBJ2-7; the match to TRBD1 covers 8 bases. Losses at the gene ends were 6 bases for V and 4 bases for J; bases not matched to a gene: 8. The germline CDR1 and CDR2 sequences are SEHNR and FQNEAQ (reference sequence). CDR3 size: 14 residues. CDR3 region: CASSPWDRSYEQYF. CDR3 nucleotide sequence: TGTGCCAGCAGTCCCTGGGACAGGAGTTACGAGCAGTACTTC.

This rearrangement joins TRBV5-1 to TRBJ2-1; TRBD2 agrees at 14 bases. V trimming: 4 bases; J trimming: 9 bases; junction bases outside the gene matches: 6. Germline assignment: CDR1 SGHRS and CDR2 YFSETQ. The CDR3 is made up of 15 amino acids. CDR3 bases: TGCGCCAGCAGCCCGGGGACTAGCGGGGGTGGTGAGCAGTTCTTC. This sequence encodes CASSPGTSGGGEQFF.

The V and J genes are TRBV4-1 and TRBJ2-1, with D perhaps TRBD1 or TRBD2 (6 bases each). Germline assignment: CDR1 MGHRA and CDR2 YSYEKL. The CDR3 loop spans 14 amino acids. Between the trimmed V and J ends, which lost 4 bases and 7 bases, there was a span of 14 bases. This CDR3 is CASSPSLGGNEQFF. CDR3 nucleotide sequence: TGCGCCAGCAGCCCCAGCCTAGGGGGGAATGAGCAGTTCTTC.

The chain combines TRBV30 with TRBJ1-4; 8 positions agree with TRBD1. Germline V gene lookup returns CDR1 GTSNPN and CDR2 SVGIG (reference sequence). V lost 3 bases and J lost 4; bases outside the gene matches: 4. This CDR3 region has 14 residues. CDR3 loop: CAWSGTGFNEKLFF. CDR3 sequence (DNA): TGTGCCTGGAGCGGGACAGGATTTAATGAAAAACTGTTTTTT.

The chain couples TRBV27 to TRBJ2-5, with D maybe TRBD2 (5 bases). V was cut by 5 bases and J by 1 base, with 17 bases left in between. CDR3 length: 16 residues. Germline assignment: CDR1 MNHEY and CDR2 SMNVEV (reference sequence). The CDR3 spells CASSPREPTVQETQYF. For the CDR3, the DNA is TGTGCCAGCAGTCCACGGGAACCGACGGTCCAAGAGACCCAGTACTTC.

The sample holds one count of this clone. The chain has TRBV14 and TRBJ2-5; weak D call: TRBD1 (6 bases). Trimming removed 2 bases at V and 2 bases at J, with 9 bases between. The CDR3 totals 14 residues. Germline V gene sequence: CDR1 SGHDN, CDR2 FVKESK. CDR3 amino acids: CASSQWDTQETQYF. CDR3 in DNA: TGTGCCAGCAGCCAATGGGACACTCAAGAGACCCAGTACTTC.

The chain is built from TRBV29-1 and TRBJ2-7, with D perhaps TRBD1 (5 bases). The CDR3 is made up of 11 amino acids. V shed 2 bases and J shed 6 bases, with 8 bases lying between them. CDR1 and CDR2 from the germline V gene are SQVTM and ANQGSEA. DNA for the CDR3: TGCAGCGTTGAAAAAGGGGTCGAGCAGTACTTC. Protein product: CSVEKGVEQYF.